These 20 T cell receptor beta chains originate from one sample sequenced in a study of blood T cell repertoires in COVID-19. Here immunoSEQ multiplex PCR was the method, and the copy in TCRdb shows in-frame clones only, minus some. Of roughly 49,000 clones detected, 90% to 95% appear once; the ten largest clones hold around 1%. Sequencing was carried out using peripheral blood. Receptors originate from a man aged 60 to 75 with COVID-19, enrolled during active disease.

The chain is built from TRBV11-2 and TRBJ1-2; 8 bases are shared with TRBD1. The V segment lost 0 bases and the J segment 6 bases; nucleotides outside the gene matches: 15. This CDR3 is built from 18 residues. In germline, CDR1 is SGHAT, CDR2 FQNNGV. For the CDR3, the DNA is TGTGCCAGCAGCTTAGACCCCCCAGGCTCTCCAGGGGGCGATGGCTACACCTTC. Protein sequence: CASSLDPPGSPGGDGYTF. The variable domain in full, completed from reference TRBV11-2 and TRBJ1-2, reads EAGVAQSPRYKIIEKRQSVAFWCNPISGHATLYWYQQILGQGPKLLIQFQNNGVVDDSQLPKDRFSAERLKGVDSTLKIQPAKLEDSAVYLCASSLDPPGSPGGDGYTFGSGTRLTVV.

This rearrangement joins TRBV30 to TRBJ1-4; 9 bases are shared with TRBD1. Germline V gives CDR1 GTSNPN, CDR2 SVGIG (reference sequence). J gave up 8 bases and V 3 bases, and 7 bases lay outside the gene matches. The CDR3 runs to 14 residues. The CDR3 loop is CAWSSTGGQEKLFF. DNA of the CDR3: TGTGCCTGGAGCTCTACAGGGGGCCAGGAAAAACTGTTTTTT.

This clone was detected once. CDR3 sequence: CASSVGQEAYSPLHF. The CDR3 coding sequence is TGTGCCAGCAGCGTAGGACAGGAAGCCTATTCACCCCTCCACTTT. The chain carries TRBV9 and TRBJ1-6; D might be TRBD1 (6 bases). Germline V lookup: CDR1 SGDLS, CDR2 YYNGEE. The CDR3 is 15 amino acids. V was clipped by 0 bases and J by 8 bases, with 12 bases between them.

The rearrangement uses TRBV4-2 and TRBJ2-6, with D hard to call. Germline lookup yields CDR1 LGHNA and CDR2 YNFKEQ. The CDR3 runs 16 residues. V was shortened by 0 bases and J by 0 bases, with 6 bases between the two germline ends. Here the CDR3 DNA reads TGTGCCAGCAGCCAAGATGCCGGCTCTGGGGCCAACGTCCTGACTTTC. It codes for CASSQDAGSGANVLTF.

The chain uses TRBV24-1 and TRBJ2-7; D is ambiguous. V dropped 4 bases and J dropped 6 bases, with 12 bases sitting between them. The CDR3 is made up of 13 amino acids. The germline V gene encodes CDR1 KGHDR and CDR2 SFDVKD. This CDR3 reads CATSETATGEQYF. Written as DNA, the CDR3 is TGTGCCACCAGTGAAACAGCCACCGGCGAGCAGTACTTC.

The chain has TRBV3-1 (or the pseudogene TRBV3-2) and TRBJ1-1; 9 bases are shared with TRBD1. CDR1 is LGHDT, CDR2 YNNKEL, per germline (reference sequence). Trimming took 4 bases from V and 1 from J; bases not matched to a gene: 13. CDR3 length: 18 amino acids. In DNA, the CDR3 is TGTGCCAGCAGCCCCCTTTTGGGACAGGGAGTATCGAACACTGAAGCTTTCTTT. Translation gives CASSPLLGQGVSNTEAFF.

This clone was recorded only once. This chain links TRBV19 with TRBJ2-2; 8 bases map to TRBD2. V lost 0 bases, J lost 2 bases, and 5 bases stayed unmatched. Germline V CDR1 and CDR2: LNHDA, SQIVND (reference sequence). The length of the CDR3 is 17 residues. The CDR3 bases are TGTGCCAGTAGTATAGACAGCGGGAGTCCAAACACCGGGGAGCTGTTTTTT. Translation: CASSIDSGSPNTGELFF.

The chain uses TRBV3-1 (or the pseudogene TRBV3-2) and TRBJ2-2, with 7 nucleotides matching TRBD2. V gave up 2 bases and J gave up 4 bases; unmatched junction bases: 7. This CDR3 has 16 residues. Germline CDR1 LGHDT, CDR2 YNNKEL (reference sequence). The CDR3 reads CASSQNGRTSTGELFF. The CDR3 nucleotides read TGTGCCAGCAGCCAAAACGGCCGGACTAGCACCGGGGAGCTGTTTTTT.

This sequence joins TRBV28 and TRBJ2-5; 12 bases are a match to TRBD2. CDR1 is MDHEN and CDR2 is SYDVKM in the germline V gene. This CDR3 spans 17 amino acids. J gave up 0 bases and V 5 bases, and 7 bases lay outside the gene matches. The CDR3 coding sequence is TGTGCCAGCAGTCATCGGACTAGCGGGAACTACCAAGAGACCCAGTACTTC. Protein product: CASSHRTSGNYQETQYF.

This chain links TRBV7-2 with TRBJ1-3; D perhaps matches TRBD1 (6 bases). With 6 bases removed from V and 1 base from J, the gap between germline ends came to 13 bases. Germline CDR1 reads SGHTA; CDR2 reads FQGNSA. The CDR3 is 15 residues long. The CDR3 sequence is CASRQQGFSGNTIYF. For the CDR3, the DNA is TGTGCCAGCAGACAACAGGGTTTTTCTGGAAACACCATATATTTT.

The chain combines TRBV4-1 with TRBJ2-7; D might be TRBD2 (6 bases). Germline V gene lookup returns CDR1 MGHRA and CDR2 YSYEKL. Trimming removed 4 bases from V and 2 bases from J, with 18 bases in between. CDR3 length equals 16 residues. CDR3 residues: CASSPHETGSTYEQYF. The CDR3 nucleotides read TGCGCCAGCAGCCCGCATGAGACCGGGAGCACCTACGAGCAGTACTTC.

The chain carries TRBV7-6 and TRBJ1-5; TRBD1 might be the D (5 bases). The CDR3 extends over 15 amino acids. The germline V gene has CDR1 SGHVS and CDR2 FNYEAQ. Trimming left V 1 base short and J 6 bases short, with 13 bases between. This CDR3 is CASSLGTNKVQPQHF. The CDR3 DNA is TGTGCCAGCAGCTTAGGGACAAATAAGGTTCAGCCCCAGCATTTT.

The chain combines TRBV5-1 with TRBJ2-1, with 11 bases lining up with TRBD1. The V gene end was trimmed by 3 bases and the J gene end by 6 bases; junction bases not matched to a gene: 5. The CDR3 totals 15 residues. CDR1 and CDR2 (germline): SGHRS, YFSETQ. This CDR3 is CASSSWTGGFNEQFF. DNA of the CDR3: TGCGCCAGCAGCTCCTGGACAGGGGGCTTCAATGAGCAGTTCTTC. Full variable domain (remainder filled in from reference TRBV5-1 and TRBJ2-1): KAGVTQTPRYLIKTRGQQVTLSCSPISGHRSVSWYQQTPGQGLQFLFEYFSETQRNKGNFPGRFSGRQFSNSRSEMNVSTLELGDSALYLCASSSWTGGFNEQFFGPGTRLTVL.

The chain recombines TRBV28 with TRBJ2-5; D is unclear. Between the trimmed V and J ends, which lost 2 bases and 1 base, there was a span of 8 bases. The CDR3 consists of 14 residues. The germline V gene encodes CDR1 MDHEN and CDR2 SYDVKM. This chain's CDR3 is CASSLGLIQETQYF. The CDR3 DNA is TGTGCCAGCAGTTTAGGGCTTATCCAAGAGACCCAGTACTTC.

The J gene is TRBJ1-2, the V gene TRBV6-5; no clear D. With 8 bases removed from V and 4 bases from J, the gap between germline ends came to 8 bases. CDR1 and CDR2 from the germline V gene are MNHEY and SVGAGI. This CDR3 comprises 11 residues. For the CDR3, the DNA is TGTGCCAGCGGGCTCATCTATGGCTACACCTTC. Its protein is CASGLIYGYTF.

The V and J genes are TRBV21-1 and TRBJ2-5; TRBD2, as called in the table, went unchecked against the DNA. TRBV21-1 counts as a pseudogene. The CDR3 extends over 16 amino acids. CDR3 loop: CASTHPSGADQETQYF. Written as DNA, the CDR3 is TGTGCCAGCACCCACCCTAGCGGGGCCGACCAAGAGACCCAGTACTTC.

The V gene is TRBV27, the J gene TRBJ1-6, with D tentatively TRBD1 (6 bases). This CDR3 spans 19 amino acids. From germline, CDR1 is MNHEY and CDR2 SMNVEV (reference sequence). V was cut by 4 bases and J by 0 bases, with 19 bases left in between. CDR3 nucleotides: TGTGCCAGCAGTTCTGGACAGCTTGTCAGAAGCTCCTATAATTCACCCCTCCACTTT. This encodes CASSSGQLVRSSYNSPLHF.

This sequence joins TRBV4-1 and TRBJ1-5; 9 bases line up with TRBD1. The CDR3 loop spans 19 amino acids. Germline V gives CDR1 MGHRA, CDR2 YSYEKL. The J segment lost 0 bases and the V segment lost 0 bases, leaving 9 bases of the junction unmatched. The CDR3 here is CASSQEVGQGFYSNQPQHF. In DNA form, the CDR3 reads TGCGCCAGCAGCCAAGAAGTGGGACAGGGATTTTATAGCAATCAGCCCCAGCATTTT.

The V call is TRBV28, the J call TRBJ2-7; TRBD1 matches at 7 bases. The length of the CDR3 is 14 residues. The germline CDR1 and CDR2 sequences are MDHEN and SYDVKM. J gave up 4 bases and V 4 bases, and 7 bases lay outside the gene matches. The CDR3 nucleotides are TGTGCCAGCAGTTCGGGACAGTCGCCGTACGAGCAGTACTTC. Translation: CASSSGQSPYEQYF.

V usage is TRBV19 and J usage is TRBJ1-2; perhaps TRBD1 as D (5 bases). Per the germline V gene, CDR1 is LNHDA and CDR2 is SQIVND (reference sequence). The CDR3 spans 15 residues. Trimming removed 5 bases from V and 2 bases from J, with 15 bases in between. CDR3 coding DNA: TGTGCCAGTAGTCTCGTTCCAGGGCTAAACTATGGCTACACCTTC. Its translation: CASSLVPGLNYGYTF.